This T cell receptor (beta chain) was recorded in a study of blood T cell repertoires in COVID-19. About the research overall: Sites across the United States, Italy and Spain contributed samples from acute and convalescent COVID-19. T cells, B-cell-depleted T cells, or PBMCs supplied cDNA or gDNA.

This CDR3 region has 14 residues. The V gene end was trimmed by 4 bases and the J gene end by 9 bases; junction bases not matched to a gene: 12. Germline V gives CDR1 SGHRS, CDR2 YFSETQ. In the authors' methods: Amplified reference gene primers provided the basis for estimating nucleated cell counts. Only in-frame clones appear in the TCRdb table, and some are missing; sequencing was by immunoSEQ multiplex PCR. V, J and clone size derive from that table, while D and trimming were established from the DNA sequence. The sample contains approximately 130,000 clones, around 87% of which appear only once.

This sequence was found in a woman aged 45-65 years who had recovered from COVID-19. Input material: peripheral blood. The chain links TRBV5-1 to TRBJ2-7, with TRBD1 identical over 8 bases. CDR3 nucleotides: TGCGCCAGCAGCCCGGGGACAGGTTCGGCTGGGCAGTACTTC. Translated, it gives CASSPGTGSAGQYF.